This T cell receptor beta chain was sequenced during a study of blood T cells in healthy people across ages. Study summary: Every two T cells gave about one barcoded beta molecule via template switching.

A second PCR of about 7 to 12 cycles used a sample-barcoded 5' primer and a J-beta primer mix. TCRdb used MiXCR to reprocess the 5' RACE reads, holding one entry per CDR3 protein. The sample has 800,000 to 900,000 distinct CDR3 sequences; 60% to 80% are singletons. V lost 1 base to trimming and J lost 3 bases; unmatched junction nucleotides: 6. Germline V gene lookup returns CDR1 LGHNA and CDR2 YSLEER. The CDR3 contains 16 residues. Material: blood. This receptor was obtained from a man aged 25 to 40 in good health. The V call is TRBV4-3, the J call TRBJ2-1; TRBD1 aligns across 7 bases. CDR3 protein: CASSQGRDRVYNEQFF. The CDR3 DNA reads as TGCGCCAGCAGCCAAGGTCGAGACAGGGTCTACAATGAGCAGTTCTTC.